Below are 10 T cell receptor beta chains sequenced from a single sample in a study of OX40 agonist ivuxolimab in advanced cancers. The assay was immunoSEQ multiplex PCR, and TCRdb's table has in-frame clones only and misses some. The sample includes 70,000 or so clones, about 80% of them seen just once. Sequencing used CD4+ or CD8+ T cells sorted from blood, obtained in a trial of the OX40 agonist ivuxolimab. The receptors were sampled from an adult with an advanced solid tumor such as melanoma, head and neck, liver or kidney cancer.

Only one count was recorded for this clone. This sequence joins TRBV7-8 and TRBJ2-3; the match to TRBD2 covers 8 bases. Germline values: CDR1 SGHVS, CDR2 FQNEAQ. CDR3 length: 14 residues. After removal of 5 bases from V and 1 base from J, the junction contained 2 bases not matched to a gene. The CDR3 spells CASSLSGGTDTQYF. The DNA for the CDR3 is TGTGCCAGCAGCCTTAGCGGGGGCACAGATACGCAGTATTTT.

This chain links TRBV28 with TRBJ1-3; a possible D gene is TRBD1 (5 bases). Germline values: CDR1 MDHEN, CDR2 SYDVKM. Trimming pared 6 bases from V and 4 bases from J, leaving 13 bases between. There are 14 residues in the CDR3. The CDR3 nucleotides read TGTGCCAGCAGCCCGCAGGGAGCCGGAAACACCATATATTTT. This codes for CASSPQGAGNTIYF. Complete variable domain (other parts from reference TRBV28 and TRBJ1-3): DVKVTQSSRYLVKRTGEKVFLECVQDMDHENMFWYRQDPGLGLRLIYFSYDVKMKEKGDIPEGYSVSREKKERFSLILESASTNQTSMYLCASSPQGAGNTIYFGEGSWLTVV.

CDR3 nucleotide sequence: TGTGCCAGCCTCACAGGGTCAGGCGAGCAGTACTTC. Translated: CASLTGSGEQYF. V and J are TRBV28 and TRBJ2-7, with a weak D call TRBD1 (6 bases). V was shortened by 8 bases and J by 6 bases, with 14 bases between the two germline ends. There are 12 residues in the CDR3. The germline V gene encodes CDR1 MDHEN and CDR2 SYDVKM.

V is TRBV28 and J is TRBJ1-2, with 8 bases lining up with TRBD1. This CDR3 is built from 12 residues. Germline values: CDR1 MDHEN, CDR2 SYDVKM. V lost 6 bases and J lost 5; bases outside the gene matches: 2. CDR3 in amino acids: CASRGTGYGYTF. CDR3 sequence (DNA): TGTGCCAGCAGGGGGACAGGTTATGGCTACACCTTC.

The CDR3 DNA follows: TGTGCCAGCTCACCCAGAGGCACTAATGAAAAACTGTTTTTT. Translated: CASSPRGTNEKLFF. The chain carries TRBV18 and TRBJ1-4; no reliable D call. V lost 3 bases, J lost 2 bases, and 7 bases lay in between. The CDR3 is 14 residues long. Germline assignment: CDR1 KGHSH and CDR2 LQKENI.

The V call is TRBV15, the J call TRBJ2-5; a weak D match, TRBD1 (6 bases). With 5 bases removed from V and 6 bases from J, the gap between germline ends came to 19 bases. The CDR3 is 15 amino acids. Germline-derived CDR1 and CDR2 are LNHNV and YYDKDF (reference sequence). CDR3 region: CATSGSGYQGKTQYF. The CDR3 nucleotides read TGTGCCACCAGCGGAAGTGGGTACCAGGGGAAGACCCAGTACTTC.

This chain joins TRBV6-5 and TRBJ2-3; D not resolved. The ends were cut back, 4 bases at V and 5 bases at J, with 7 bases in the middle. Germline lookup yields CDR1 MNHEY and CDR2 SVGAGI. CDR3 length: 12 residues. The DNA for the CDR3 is TGTGCCAGCAGTTCGTTGGGAGATACGCAGTATTTT. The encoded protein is CASSSLGDTQYF.

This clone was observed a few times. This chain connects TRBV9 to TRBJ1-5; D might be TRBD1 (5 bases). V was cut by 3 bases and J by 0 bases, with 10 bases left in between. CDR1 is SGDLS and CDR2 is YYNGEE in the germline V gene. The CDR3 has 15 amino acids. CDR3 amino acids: CASSAGHNSNQPQHF. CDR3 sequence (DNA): TGTGCCAGCAGCGCCGGACACAATAGCAATCAGCCCCAGCATTTT.

The CDR3 sequence: CASSLRENEKLFF. CDR3 bases: TGTGCCAGCAGTTTACGGGAGAATGAAAAACTGTTTTTT. The V and J genes are TRBV2 and TRBJ1-4, with D uncertain. Looked up from germline, CDR1 is SNHLY and CDR2 is FYNNEI. The CDR3 totals 13 residues. V was shortened by 5 bases and J by 5 bases, with 9 bases between the two germline ends.

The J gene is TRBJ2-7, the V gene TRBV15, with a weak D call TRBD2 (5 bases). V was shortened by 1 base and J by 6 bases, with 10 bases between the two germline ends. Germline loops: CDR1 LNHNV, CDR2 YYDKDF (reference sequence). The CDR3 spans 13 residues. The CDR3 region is CATSRGRGREQYF. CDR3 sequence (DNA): TGTGCCACCAGCAGAGGTCGAGGGCGCGAGCAGTACTTC.